A selection of T cell receptor beta chains follows, all from one sample in a study of T cells in Graves' hyperthyroidism and ophthalmopathy. A single record per CDR3 protein comes from TCRdb applying MiXCR to the multiplex PCR reads. The sample lists 300,000 to 500,000 distinct CDR3 sequences; more than 12% were seen once. Material: blood. The receptors here all came from a man aged 45-65 years with Graves' ophthalmopathy. Each CDR3 is given with its conserved first and last residue. The order of the fields is clone size, V gene, J gene, D gene, CDR3 protein, CDR3 DNA. D genes are given only for firm matches. Clone sizes are given selectively: once, few, many, or a class where the clone is expanded.

>few|TRBV7-6|TRBJ2-2|TRBD2
CASSPSGAGGELFF
TGTGCCAGCAGCCCTAGCGGGGCTGGCGGGGAGCTGTTTTTT
>many|TRBV5-6|TRBJ2-7|.
CASSSIEALYEQYF
TGTGCCAGCAGCTCGATAGAAGCGCTGTACGAGCAGTACTTC
>few|TRBV29-1|TRBJ1-1|TRBD1
CSGSQGMGTEAFF
TGCAGCGGATCACAGGGGATGGGAACTGAAGCTTTCTTT
>many|TRBV7-2|TRBJ2-3|TRBD2
CASSLGLAKNTQYF
TGTGCCAGCAGCCTCGGACTAGCGAAAAATACGCAGTATTTT
>.|TRBV5-4|TRBJ2-1|TRBD2
CASSGRTSGRTYSEQFF
TGTGCCAGCAGCGGGAGGACTAGCGGGAGGACCTACAGTGAGCAGTTCTTC
>few|TRBV7-9|TRBJ2-1|.
CASSPFLGAGEQFF
TGTGCCAGCAGCCCATTTTTAGGGGCCGGTGAGCAGTTCTTC
>.|TRBV20-1|TRBJ1-2|.
CSARTDNYGYTF
TGCAGTGCTAGGACAGATAACTATGGCTACACCTTC
>many|TRBV12-5|TRBJ2-3|TRBD2
CAREREGSPDTQYF
TGTGCTAGAGAGCGGGAGGGCTCCCCAGATACGCAGTATTTT
>many|TRBV12-3/TRBV12-4|TRBJ1-2|TRBD1
CASSEQGGGGYTF
TGTGCCAGCAGTGAACAGGGGGGAGGCGGCTACACCTTC
>.|TRBV5-8|TRBJ1-5|.
CASSLDGFDGNQPQHF
TGTGCCAGCAGCTTGGACGGTTTTGATGGCAATCAGCCCCAGCATTTT
>many|TRBV27|TRBJ2-7|.
CASSSRASPGGYEQYF
TGTGCCAGCAGTTCCCGAGCGAGTCCCGGAGGTTACGAGCAGTACTTC
>.|TRBV5-1|TRBJ2-5|.
CASSLALGVEETQYF
TGCGCCAGCAGCTTGGCCCTAGGGGTAGAGGAGACCCAGTACTTC
>.|TRBV9|TRBJ1-6|.
CASSDHGTYNSPLHF
TGTGCCAGCAGCGACCACGGGACATATAATTCACCCCTCCACTTT
>.|TRBV29-1|TRBJ1-2|.
CSVDSSNYGYTF
TGCAGCGTTGACAGCAGTAACTATGGCTACACCTTC
>few|TRBV5-1|TRBJ2-3|TRBD2
CASSGTIPGLAGQDTQYF
TGCGCCAGCAGCGGGACTATCCCGGGACTAGCGGGCCAGGATACGCAGTATTTT